One TCR beta chain is described in this entry. This sample stems from a study of T cells expressing NK-cell markers. The CDR3 runs 14 residues. Template switching by 5'RACE with UMIs generated the TCR beta cDNA. Reanalyzing the 5' RACE reads, TCRdb keeps one entry per CDR3 protein, without DNA. The sample data list about 440,000 distinct CDR3 sequences. V usage is TRBV12-3 or TRBV12-4 and J usage is TRBJ1-1. The TCR sequence derives from a woman aged 18 to 75 in good health. Specimen: blood T cells: a sorted CD56 or NKG2C T cell subset, CD4+ or CD8+ T cells, or bulk PBMC T cells (not recorded which). The CDR3 is CASSHAGGRTEAFF.